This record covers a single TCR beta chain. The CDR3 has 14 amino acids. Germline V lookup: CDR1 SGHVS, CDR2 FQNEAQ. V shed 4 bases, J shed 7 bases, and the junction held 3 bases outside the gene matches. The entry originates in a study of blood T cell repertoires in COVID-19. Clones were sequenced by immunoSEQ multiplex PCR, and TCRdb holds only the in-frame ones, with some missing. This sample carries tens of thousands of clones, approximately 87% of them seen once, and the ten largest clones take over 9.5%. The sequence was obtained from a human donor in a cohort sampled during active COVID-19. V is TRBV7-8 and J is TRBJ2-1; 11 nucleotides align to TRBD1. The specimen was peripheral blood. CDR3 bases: TGTGCCAGCAGCTCCCGGGACAGGGGGAATGAGCAGTTCTTC. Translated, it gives CASSSRDRGNEQFF.